The 10 T cell receptor beta chains reported below all come from one sample, sequenced in a study of molecular identifiers for immune sequencing clone quantification. One entry per CDR3 protein results from TCRdb running MiXCR on the PCR reads. In the table there are approximately 590,000 distinct CDR3 sequences, around 25% of which are singletons. Sequencing input: naive CD8+ T cells from blood, with Jurkat cell RNA spiked in. Described subset: FACS-sorted CD8+CD4-CCR7+CD45RA+ naive T cells. Every receptor here comes from a human donor in good health. Some libraries in this study had Jurkat cell RNA spiked in.

Remarks on this clonotype: Since a much larger clone is just one base distant, this may be a read error. As DNA, the CDR3 is TGTGCCAGAAGCAAAGTATCCCGGCACCCCGACGGGGACGAGCAGTACTTC. As protein: CARSKVSRHPDGDEQYF. The chain has TRBV21-1 and TRBJ2-7; the table's TRBD1 call for D was not verified on the DNA. TRBV21-1 is designated a pseudogene. The CDR3 totals 17 residues.

This clonotype was seen a handful of times. This chain connects TRBV27 to TRBJ1-1; no clear D. The germline gives CDR1 MNHEY, CDR2 SMNVEV (reference sequence). The CDR3 covers 16 residues. Deletions cut 5 bases from V and 1 base from J, with 17 bases between. The CDR3 coding sequence is TGTGCCAGCAGTCCGATCACCAGTTTGGGGAACACTGAAGCTTTCTTT. It translates to CASSPITSLGNTEAFF.

This chain links TRBV11-2 with TRBJ2-7, with D tentatively TRBD2 (6 bases). Trimming took 3 bases from V and 4 from J, leaving 10 bases between them. This CDR3 has 13 amino acids. From germline, CDR1 is SGHAT and CDR2 FQNNGV. In nucleotides, the CDR3 is TGTGCCAGCAGCTTGGGAGGTAAATACGAGCAGTACTTC. Protein product: CASSLGGKYEQYF.

Concerning this clonotype: Being one base from a much bigger clone, this may be a read error. The chain recombines TRBV15 with TRBJ2-7, with D maybe TRBD1 (5 bases). V dropped 3 bases and J dropped 6 bases, with 18 bases sitting between them. The CDR3 loop spans 15 amino acids. CDR1 is LNHNV, CDR2 YYDKDF, per germline (reference sequence). This CDR3 reads CATSSDRQGTSEQYF. The CDR3 coding sequence is TGTGCCACCAGCAGTGATAGGCAGGGAACCTCCGAGCAGTACTTC.

About this clonotype: A much bigger clone sits one base away, suggesting this may be a read error. V is TRBV27 and J is TRBJ2-7, with D tentatively TRBD2 (6 bases). This CDR3 is built from 12 residues. With 11 bases removed from V and 1 base from J, the gap between germline ends came to 12 bases. Germline CDR1 reads MNHEY; CDR2 reads SMNVEV (reference sequence). The CDR3 reads CAGMEGSYEQYF. CDR3 nucleotides: TGTGCCGGCATGGAGGGGTCCTACGAGCAGTACTTC.

This clonotype has only a few counts. The V gene is TRBV4-1, the J gene TRBJ2-3; D possibly corresponds to TRBD2 (5 bases). Between the trimmed V and J ends, which lost 0 bases and 4 bases, there was a span of 11 bases. CDR1 is MGHRA and CDR2 is YSYEKL in the germline V gene. This CDR3 comprises 15 residues. The CDR3 sequence is CASSQEKREPDTQYF. The CDR3 region has the DNA TGCGCCAGCAGCCAAGAAAAGAGGGAGCCAGATACGCAGTATTTT.

In this sample, this clonotype turned up many times. CDR3 protein: CSATSGITDTQYF. In DNA, the CDR3 is TGCAGTGCCACTAGCGGGATCACAGATACGCAGTATTTT. V and J are TRBV20-1 and TRBJ2-3; 10 bases match TRBD2. Unmatched junction bases numbered 2, after V lost 6 bases and J lost 2 bases. Germline-derived CDR1 and CDR2 are DFQATT and SNEGSKA (reference sequence). The CDR3 loop spans 13 amino acids.

The table lists this clonotype with many counts. The V gene is TRBV6-5, the J gene TRBJ2-3; 12 bases match TRBD2. CDR1 and CDR2 from the germline V gene are MNHEY and SVGAGI. The CDR3 spans 18 residues. Trimming removed 0 bases from V and 5 bases from J; junction bases left unmatched: 9. The CDR3 DNA follows: TGTGCCAGCAGTTACTCGATGACTAGCGGGAGTATAGGAGATACGCAGTATTTT. Its protein is CASSYSMTSGSIGDTQYF.

The genes are TRBV27 and TRBJ1-5, with D perhaps TRBD1 (5 bases). The germline CDR1 and CDR2 sequences are MNHEY and SMNVEV (reference sequence). The CDR3 has 17 amino acids. V lost 5 bases and J 0 bases, leaving 17 bases between the germline ends. In nucleotides, the CDR3 is TGTGCCAGCAGTCCCGACCGACAGATGTATAGCAATCAGCCCCAGCATTTT. It is translated as CASSPDRQMYSNQPQHF.

Concerning this clonotype itself: This may stem from a read error, because a much larger clone lies one nucleotide away. This rearrangement joins TRBV5-3 to TRBJ1-6, with D uncertain. TRBV5-3 is noted as an ORF with a role that remains uncertain. The CDR3 loop spans 14 amino acids. The DNA of the CDR3 is TGTCCCAGCAGCTGGACCCCGGCGCAATCACCCCTCCACTTT. Translation: CPSSWTPAQSPLHF.